This section outlines one TCR beta chain sequence together with its context. In the same sample, other DNA sequences code for this CDR3. Per the germline V gene, CDR1 is SGDLS and CDR2 is YYNGEE. Losses at the gene ends were 0 bases for V and 3 bases for J; bases not matched to a gene: 6. CDR3 length equals 16 residues. This sample is part of a study of T cell changes during pregnancy in multiple sclerosis. Clones were read by immunoSEQ multiplex PCR, and TCRdb kept only the in-frame ones, dropping some. The sample shows about 44,000 clones, 94% of them seen only once. V gene TRBV9 combines with J gene TRBJ2-3; 8 bases agree with TRBD2. Sequencing used CD4+ T cells from peripheral blood mononuclear cells, obtained in the first trimester of pregnancy. This TCR derives from a female donor with multiple sclerosis, enrolled in a pregnancy study. CDR3 loop: CASSVEAGGGTDTQYF. The CDR3 bases are TGTGCCAGCAGCGTAGAGGCGGGGGGCGGGACAGATACGCAGTATTTT.